What follows are 25 T cell receptor beta chains derived from one specimen sequenced in a study of human T cells and chemical hapten exposure. TCRdb recomputed calls from the RACE reads with MiXCR, one row per CDR3 protein. The table lists around 71,000 distinct CDR3 sequences, over 7.5% of them singletons. Time point denoted: patch test 1, 2 weeks after DPC sensitization. Treatment indicated: therapeutic diphenylcyclopropenone sensitization with weekly scalp DPC. Sequencing was performed on whole blood, taken in connection with sensitization to the hapten diphenylcyclopropenone (DPC). The source is a woman between 40 and 55 years old with alopecia areata. Some clones in this sample may be carry-over from other donors' samples.

V is TRBV6-6 and J is TRBJ2-2; 7 bases are shared with TRBD1. CDR1 and CDR2 from the germline V gene are MNHNY and SVGAGI (reference sequence). Unmatched junction bases numbered 3, after V lost 5 bases and J lost 3 bases. This CDR3 region has 14 residues. The CDR3 sequence: CASSLGQYTGELFF. The DNA for the CDR3 is TGTGCCAGCAGTCTGGGACAGTACACCGGGGAGCTGTTTTTT.

Of note for this clonotype: A much larger clone lies one base from this, so it may be a read error. Given the absence of the conserved phenylalanine or tryptophan at the CDR3 end, a read error is likely. The chain recombines TRBV11-2 with TRBJ1-1, with 8 bases aligning to TRBD1. After removal of 3 bases from V and 4 bases from J, the junction contained 4 bases not matched to a gene. This CDR3 spans 14 amino acids. Per germline, CDR1 SGHAT and CDR2 FQNNGV. The CDR3 spells CASSLDRVGTEAFS. The CDR3 coding sequence is TGTGCCAGCAGCTTGGACAGGGTTGGCACTGAAGCTTTCTCT.

This clonotype was observed at least ten times. The chain employs TRBV5-6 and TRBJ2-1; 10 bases are shared with TRBD1. V trimming: 4 bases; J trimming: 4 bases; junction bases outside the gene matches: 5. Germline V gene lookup returns CDR1 SGHDT and CDR2 YYEEEE. The CDR3 is 15 amino acids. Written as DNA, the CDR3 is TGTGCCAGCAGCCCGACAGGGGGCGTTTACAATGAGCAGTTCTTC. Its translation: CASSPTGGVYNEQFF. The complete variable domain, with remaining parts taken from reference TRBV5-6 and TRBJ2-1, reads DAGVTQSPTHLIKTRGQQVTLRCSPKSGHDTVSWYQQALGQGPQFIFQYYEEEERQRGNFPDRFSGHQFPNYSSELNVNALLLGDSALYLCASSPTGGVYNEQFFGPGTRLTVL.

Many counts were recorded for this clonotype. The chain carries TRBV29-1 and TRBJ1-1; tentative D call: TRBD1 (5 bases). There are 11 residues in the CDR3. V lost 3 bases, J lost 6 bases, and 8 bases lay in between. From germline, CDR1 is SQVTM and CDR2 ANQGSEA. In DNA, the CDR3 is TGCAGCGTTGATGGGGCGGCTGAAGCTTTCTTT. Protein sequence: CSVDGAAEAFF.

Many counts were recorded for this clonotype. CDR3 residues: CASSPGVRTEAFF. The CDR3 nucleotides read TGTGCCAGCTCACCGGGGGTAAGGACTGAAGCTTTCTTT. The rearrangement uses TRBV18 and TRBJ1-1, with D possibly TRBD1 on 5 matching bases. The V and J ends lost 3 bases and 5 bases respectively, with 10 bases between them. Germline CDR1 is KGHSH and CDR2 is LQKENI. The CDR3 is 13 residues long.

The chain has TRBV4-1 and TRBJ2-1; 10 nucleotides match TRBD2. The ends lost 4 bases at V and 2 bases at J; junction bases unmatched: 5. The CDR3 sequence is 16 residues long. Germline CDR1 and CDR2: MGHRA and YSYEKL. CDR3 sequence (DNA): TGCGCCAGCAGCCCCGGACTAGCGGACCCCTACAATGAGCAGTTCTTC. It is translated as CASSPGLADPYNEQFF.

This clonotype was counted many times. The chain has TRBV4-3 and TRBJ1-1; D remains ambiguous. This CDR3 has 14 amino acids. Germline V lookup: CDR1 LGHNA, CDR2 YSLEER. Deletions cut 2 bases from V and 1 base from J, with 8 bases between. CDR3 sequence: CASSQTWPNTEAFF. DNA of the CDR3: TGCGCCAGCAGCCAAACGTGGCCGAACACTGAAGCTTTCTTT.

This clonotype was observed many times. The rearrangement uses TRBV4-3 and TRBJ2-2; D remains ambiguous. V was trimmed by 0 bases and J by 4 bases, leaving 15 bases between them. This CDR3 has 17 residues. Germline lookup yields CDR1 LGHNA and CDR2 YSLEER. CDR3: CASSQDLYQSSTGELFF. The CDR3 DNA sequence: TGCGCCAGCAGCCAAGATCTCTACCAAAGTAGCACCGGGGAGCTGTTTTTT.

V is TRBV19 and J is TRBJ1-5; a possible D gene is TRBD1 (6 bases). The CDR3 runs to 14 residues. Germline V CDR1 and CDR2: LNHDA, SQIVND (reference sequence). Trimming took 1 base from V and 4 from J, leaving 8 bases between them. The CDR3 region is CASSIGGQNQPQHF. CDR3 coding DNA: TGTGCCAGTAGTATAGGGGGACAAAATCAGCCCCAGCATTTT.

The chain recombines TRBV4-3 with TRBJ1-1, with 8 bases lining up with TRBD1. From germline, CDR1 is LGHNA and CDR2 YSLEER. CDR3 size: 16 residues. The V gene end was trimmed by 3 bases and the J gene end by 7 bases; junction bases not matched to a gene: 13. CDR3 sequence reads: CASSQAWSGTGYEAFF. The CDR3 DNA reads as TGCGCCAGCAGCCAGGCATGGTCCGGGACAGGCTATGAAGCTTTCTTT.

This clonotype was detected many times. The chain couples TRBV4-2 to TRBJ1-1, with a tentative D call TRBD1 (6 bases). V lost 4 bases, J lost 6 bases, and 15 bases lay in between. The germline CDR1 and CDR2 sequences are LGHNA and YNFKEQ. The CDR3 spans 14 residues. DNA for the CDR3: TGTGCCAGCAGCCTACCCGGACAGCCCGCTGAAGCTTTCTTT. Amino acids: CASSLPGQPAEAFF.

This clonotype came up many times. V usage is TRBV6-5 and J usage is TRBJ1-2; TRBD1 agrees at 7 bases. Germline V gives CDR1 MNHEY, CDR2 SVGAGI. Trimming at V came to 0 bases and at J to 3 bases, leaving 4 bases not matched to a gene. This CDR3 contains 15 residues. The CDR3 coding sequence is TGTGCCAGCAGTTACTCATCAGGGGGGTACTATGGCTACACCTTC. It specifies CASSYSSGGYYGYTF.

This clonotype came up a few times. This chain joins TRBV5-1 and TRBJ1-2; D call uncertain. This CDR3 contains 13 residues. Germline CDR1 SGHRS, CDR2 YFSETQ. Trimming cost V 4 bases and J 4 bases, with 11 bases left between them. This chain's CDR3 is CASSPEGFYGYTF. CDR3 nucleotides: TGCGCCAGCAGCCCCGAGGGATTCTATGGCTACACCTTC.

Comment on this clonotype: This may be a read error, as it is one base from a much larger clone. The V call is TRBV7-2, the J call TRBJ2-2; 7 nucleotides align to TRBD1. This CDR3 is built from 15 residues. Germline loops: CDR1 SGHTA, CDR2 FQGNSA. J was trimmed by 3 bases and V by 5 bases; bases with no gene match: 6. Here the CDR3 reads CASSTGQTHTGELFF. The CDR3 DNA follows: TGTGCCAGCAGCACGGGACAGACCCACACCGGGGAGCTGTTTTTT.

The sample holds many counts of this clonotype. J is TRBJ1-1 and V is TRBV7-2, with D uncertain. V lost 2 bases, J lost 5 bases, and 12 bases lay in between. CDR1 is SGHTA and CDR2 is FQGNSA in the germline V gene. This CDR3 has 14 amino acids. CDR3 region: CASSLPDLRTEAFF. CDR3 DNA: TGTGCCAGCAGCTTACCGGACCTGAGGACTGAAGCTTTCTTT.

This clonotype was counted at least ten times. The chain employs TRBV7-9 and TRBJ2-7; D not resolved. CDR1 and CDR2 from the germline V gene are SEHNR and FQNEAQ (reference sequence). Deletions cut 1 base from V and 4 bases from J, with 5 bases between. The CDR3 contains 12 residues. CDR3 coding DNA: TGTGCCAGCAGCTTAGTTGCGTACGAGCAGTACTTC. Translated: CASSLVAYEQYF.

The chain couples TRBV24-1 to TRBJ2-1; TRBD2 matches 8 bases. With V trimmed by 3 bases and J by 1 base, 4 bases remained unmatched. The length of the CDR3 is 16 residues. From germline, CDR1 is KGHDR and CDR2 SFDVKD. The CDR3 sequence: CATSDRGGTSYNEQFF. The CDR3, as DNA: TGTGCCACCAGTGATCGGGGGGGTACGTCCTACAATGAGCAGTTCTTC.

About this clonotype itself: This may come from a read error, since a much larger clone is one base off. The chain uses TRBV20-1 and TRBJ2-3; D gene ambiguous. The germline gives CDR1 DFQATT, CDR2 SNEGSKA (reference sequence). Trimming removed 0 bases from V and 2 bases from J, with 6 bases in between. The CDR3 is made up of 13 amino acids. CDR3 nucleotide sequence: TGCAGTGCTAGAGAGGAACTCACAGATACGCAGTATTTT. Translated, it gives CSAREELTDTQYF.

The sample holds a few counts of this clonotype. This chain links TRBV6-2 or TRBV6-3 with TRBJ2-7; 8 bases agree with TRBD1. The V and J ends lost 6 bases and 5 bases, in that order; junction bases with no gene match: 9. The length of the CDR3 is 14 residues. The germline V gene encodes CDR1 MNHEY and CDR2 SVGEGT. CDR3 sequence reads: CASSPGTGTNEQYF. The CDR3 DNA is TGTGCCAGCAGCCCTGGGACAGGAACCAACGAGCAGTACTTC.

This clonotype has ten or more counts. J is TRBJ2-3 and V is TRBV11-2; the D call may be TRBD1 or TRBD2 (6 bases each). Trimming took off 5 bases at V and 2 bases at J, with 11 bases between the two ends. Germline V gene sequence: CDR1 SGHAT, CDR2 FQNNGV. CDR3 length: 14 residues. In nucleotides, the CDR3 is TGTGCCAGCAGCCGGTCGGGGGCCACAGATACGCAGTATTTT. Protein product: CASSRSGATDTQYF.

The J gene is TRBJ2-2, the V gene TRBV7-2; 13 positions agree with TRBD2. CDR1 is SGHTA, CDR2 FQGNSA, per germline. The length of the CDR3 is 17 residues. With V trimmed by 5 bases and J by 6 bases, 9 bases remained unmatched. The CDR3 loop reads CASSDKLAGGPAGELFF. Written as DNA, the CDR3 is TGTGCCAGCAGCGACAAACTAGCGGGGGGGCCCGCCGGGGAGCTGTTTTTT.

J is TRBJ2-7 and V is TRBV13; no definite D call. There are 13 residues in the CDR3. The V gene lost 0 bases and the J gene lost 3 bases, with 6 bases spanning the gap. The V gene's germline CDR1 is PRHDT and CDR2 FYEKMQ (reference sequence). This CDR3 is CASSLGIGYEQYF. The CDR3 DNA reads TGTGCCAGCAGCTTAGGAATAGGCTACGAGCAGTACTTC.

The table lists this clonotype with a few counts. For the CDR3, the DNA is TGTGCCAGCAGCTTAAACGGACAGGGCCAAGAGACCCAGTACTTC. This gives the protein CASSLNGQGQETQYF. The V gene is TRBV7-2, the J gene TRBJ2-5, with TRBD1 matching 8 bases. Germline V gene lookup returns CDR1 SGHTA and CDR2 FQGNSA. This CDR3 comprises 15 residues. Trimming took 2 bases from V and 1 from J; bases not matched to a gene: 3.

The chain links TRBV4-3 to TRBJ2-1, with D uncertain. The V end was cut by 5 bases, the J end by 6 bases, with 11 bases between. The CDR3 has 13 residues. Germline V gene sequence: CDR1 LGHNA, CDR2 YSLEER. The CDR3 bases are TGCGCCAGCAGCAAGGCCTTTAGCAATGAGCAGTTCTTC. It yields the protein CASSKAFSNEQFF.

In this sample, this clonotype turned up a few times. This chain connects TRBV11-2 to TRBJ2-7; 10 bases align to TRBD1. The ends lost 5 bases at V and 3 bases at J; junction bases unmatched: 4. Looked up from germline, CDR1 is SGHAT and CDR2 is FQNNGV. CDR3 length equals 14 residues. The CDR3 sequence is CASSPGTGDYEQYF. CDR3 sequence (DNA): TGTGCCAGCAGCCCAGGGACAGGGGACTACGAGCAGTACTTC. The full variable domain, its missing parts supplied by reference TRBV11-2 and TRBJ2-7, is EAGVAQSPRYKIIEKRQSVAFWCNPISGHATLYWYQQILGQGPKLLIQFQNNGVVDDSQLPKDRFSAERLKGVDSTLKIQPAKLEDSAVYLCASSPGTGDYEQYFGPGTRLTVT.